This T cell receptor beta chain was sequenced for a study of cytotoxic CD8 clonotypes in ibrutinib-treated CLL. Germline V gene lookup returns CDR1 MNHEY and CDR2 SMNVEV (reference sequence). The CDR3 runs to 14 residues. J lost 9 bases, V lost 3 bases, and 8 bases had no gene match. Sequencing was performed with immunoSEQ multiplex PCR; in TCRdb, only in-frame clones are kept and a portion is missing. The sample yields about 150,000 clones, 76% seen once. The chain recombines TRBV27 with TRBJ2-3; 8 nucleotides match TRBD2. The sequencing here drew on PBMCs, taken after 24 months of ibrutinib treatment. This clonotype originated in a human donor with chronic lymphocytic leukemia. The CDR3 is CASSLAGGARTQYF. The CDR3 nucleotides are TGTGCCAGCAGTTTGGCGGGGGGCGCCCGGACGCAGTATTTT.